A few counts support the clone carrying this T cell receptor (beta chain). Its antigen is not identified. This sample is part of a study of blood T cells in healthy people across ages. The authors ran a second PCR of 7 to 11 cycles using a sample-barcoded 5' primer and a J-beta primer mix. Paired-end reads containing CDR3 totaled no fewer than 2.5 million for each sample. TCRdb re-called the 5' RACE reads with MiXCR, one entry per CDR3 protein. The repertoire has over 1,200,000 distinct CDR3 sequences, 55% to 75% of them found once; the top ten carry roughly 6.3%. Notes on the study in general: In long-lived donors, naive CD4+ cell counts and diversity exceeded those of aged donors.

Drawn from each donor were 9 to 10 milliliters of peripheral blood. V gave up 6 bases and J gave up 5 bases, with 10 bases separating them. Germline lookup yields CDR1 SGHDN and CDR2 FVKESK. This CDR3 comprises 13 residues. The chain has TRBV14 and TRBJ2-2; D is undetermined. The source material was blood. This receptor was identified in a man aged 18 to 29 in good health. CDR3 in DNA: TGTGCCAGCAGGCCCCGTCCTACCGGGGAGCTGTTTTTT. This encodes CASRPRPTGELFF.